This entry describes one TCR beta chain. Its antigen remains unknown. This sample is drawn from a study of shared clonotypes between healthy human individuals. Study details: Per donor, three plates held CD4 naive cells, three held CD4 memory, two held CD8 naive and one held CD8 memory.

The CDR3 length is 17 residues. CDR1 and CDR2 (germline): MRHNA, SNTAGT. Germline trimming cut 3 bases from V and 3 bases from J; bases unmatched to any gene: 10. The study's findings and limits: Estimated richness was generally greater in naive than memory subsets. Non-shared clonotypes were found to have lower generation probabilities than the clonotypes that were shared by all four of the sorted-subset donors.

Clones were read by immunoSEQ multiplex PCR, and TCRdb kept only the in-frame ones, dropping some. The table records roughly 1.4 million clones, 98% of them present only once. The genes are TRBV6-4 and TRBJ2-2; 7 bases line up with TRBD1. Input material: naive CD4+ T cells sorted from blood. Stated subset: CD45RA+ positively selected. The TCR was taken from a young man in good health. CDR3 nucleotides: TGTGCCAGCAGTGAAGCTAGGGGACAGACCTACACCGGGGAGCTGTTTTTT. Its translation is CASSEARGQTYTGELFF.